This TCR beta chain was sequenced in a study of early T cells in non-severe SARS-CoV-2 infection. About the study: Sequencing was performed on bulk RNA from unsorted whole blood, leaving chains unpaired.

This clonotype was counted ten times or more. Its antigen is not identified. Each single cDNA molecule received a unique molecular identifier. One entry per CDR3 protein results from TCRdb running MiXCR on the 5' RACE reads. Of under 25,000 distinct CDR3 sequences listed, about 4.3% are singletons. Study-wide results and limits: Sequences matched to VDJdb favored anti-spike CD8 responses, while private and CD4 specificities were missed.

V was cut by 2 bases and J by 7 bases, with 11 bases left in between. This CDR3 has 13 amino acids. CDR1 and CDR2 from the germline V gene are MNHEY and SVGEGT. The chain uses TRBV6-2 or TRBV6-3 and TRBJ1-2; a possible D gene is TRBD1 (5 bases). Sequencing was done on a sample of whole blood. This TCR derives from an adult who was a healthcare worker with PCR-confirmed SARS-CoV-2 infection or an uninfected control (not recorded which). CDR3 sequence reads: CASSYEGIRGYTF. In nucleotides, the CDR3 is TGTGCCAGCAGTTACGAGGGGATTCGTGGCTACACCTTC.